This T cell receptor beta chain was recorded in a study of shared T cell receptors in the human thymus. Trimming cost V 3 bases and J 3 bases, with 9 bases left between them. Germline V gene sequence: CDR1 MNHEY, CDR2 SMNVEV (reference sequence). The CDR3 runs to 13 residues. Here immunoSEQ multiplex PCR was the method, and the copy in TCRdb shows in-frame clones only, minus some. The data contain approximately 760,000 clones, 75% to 90% of them singletons. This clone appeared a single time. The data also belong to a second study, concerning human thymus T cells.

Sample: thymocytes. The TCR originated in a girl younger than two with a congenital heart defect. V usage is TRBV27 and J usage is TRBJ2-7; D possibly corresponds to TRBD1 (5 bases). The DNA for the CDR3 is TGTGCCAGCAGTTTGGGGCCCAACTACGAGCAGTACTTC. Translated: CASSLGPNYEQYF.